This T cell receptor (beta chain) stems from a study of cytomegalovirus exposure and HLA in healthy donors. The table came from immunoSEQ multiplex PCR; TCRdb's copy has only in-frame clones and leaves some out. In the table there are more than 85,000 clones, roughly 90% of which are singletons. Worth noting for this clone: One junction end does not reproduce the germline sequence, and a read error may be involved.

This receptor was identified in a woman between 18 and 30 years old in good health and CMV-seronegative. The material sequenced was PBMCs.

This CDR3 is CASSLEAPINSYNSPLHF. The CDR3 nucleotides are TGTGCCAGCAGTTTAGAAGCCCCAATCAACTCCTATAATTCACCCCTCCACTTT. The chain couples TRBV7-2 to TRBJ1-6; D is unclear. The germline V gene encodes CDR1 SGHTA and CDR2 FQGNSA. The CDR3 has 18 amino acids.